The text below deals with one T cell receptor (beta chain). What it binds is unknown. cDNA synthesis used the whole RNA isolate, giving expressed TCRB sequences. Data came from immunoSEQ multiplex PCR; TCRdb stores just in-frame clones and leaves some out. The table records under 950,000 clones, roughly a sixth of them present only once. The entry originates in a study of beta chain features in type 1 diabetes. Overall study results and limits: Patients with type 1 diabetes showed fewer VDJ junction insertions and more deletions. Compared to healthy donors, patients appeared to have naive, central memory and Treg TCRB repertoires that were more alike.

The CDR3 is 14 residues long. CDR1 LNHDA and CDR2 SQIVND come from the germline V gene (reference sequence). J was trimmed by 1 base and V by 6 bases; bases with no gene match: 5. The TCR was taken from a woman aged 18-29 years in good health. Sample: naive CD4+ T cells from blood. V and J are TRBV19 and TRBJ2-5, with 7 bases lining up with TRBD2. The CDR3 DNA reads as TGTGCCAGTAGAGCGGGCGGGAGCCAAGAGACCCAGTACTTC. The encoded protein is CASRAGGSQETQYF.